This T cell receptor (beta chain) comes out of a study of blood T cell repertoires in COVID-19. At the level of the study: Acute-phase and convalescent COVID-19 samples originated in the United States, Italy and Spain.

The cohort comprised adults aged 18 to 89 years residing in under 30 US areas. Participants' reported clinical history set cohort assignment. Assay used: immunoSEQ multiplex PCR; TCRdb lists only in-frame clones, some missing. The sample has hundreds of thousands of clones, 75% to 90% seen once; the top ten hold about 5%. Trimming took off 0 bases at V and 4 bases at J, with 19 bases between the two ends. This CDR3 is 17 amino acids long. CDR1 and CDR2 (germline): GTSNPN, SVGIG (reference sequence). The chain carries TRBV30 and TRBJ1-3, with D possibly being TRBD1 (6 bases). The source material was PBMCs or T cells enriched from blood (not recorded which). This TCR was sampled from a man aged 55 to 69 who had recovered from COVID-19. The CDR3 protein is CAWSVSFSTGKGNTIYF. Written as DNA, the CDR3 is TGTGCCTGGAGTGTAAGCTTCAGTACAGGGAAAGGAAACACCATATATTTT.